This T cell receptor beta chain is from a study of molecular identifiers for immune sequencing clone quantification. Generation of bulk TCR libraries relied on previously described methods and listed TCR primers. MiXCR was run by TCRdb on the PCR reads, yielding one entry per CDR3 protein. This sample carries more than 250,000 distinct CDR3 sequences, 20% to 25% of them seen once, and the ten largest clones take 0.81%. This clonotype showed up many times. Using a CD8+CD4-CCR7+CD45RA+ phenotype, naive CD8 T cells were sorted. V was pared by 5 bases and J by 2 bases, with 11 bases of the junction left unmatched. The germline V gene has CDR1 SGDLS and CDR2 YYNGEE. The CDR3 contains 16 residues.

V is TRBV9 and J is TRBJ1-2; TRBD1 matches at 8 bases. Sequenced: naive CD8+ T cells from blood, with Jurkat cell RNA spiked in. Indicated subset: FACS-sorted CD8+CD4-CCR7+CD45RA+ naive T cells. The receptor's source is a human donor in good health. Some libraries in this study had Jurkat cell RNA spiked in. CDR3 region: CASSSGTGLTNYGYTF. CDR3 coding DNA: TGTGCCAGCAGTTCCGGGACAGGCCTGACCAACTATGGCTACACCTTC.